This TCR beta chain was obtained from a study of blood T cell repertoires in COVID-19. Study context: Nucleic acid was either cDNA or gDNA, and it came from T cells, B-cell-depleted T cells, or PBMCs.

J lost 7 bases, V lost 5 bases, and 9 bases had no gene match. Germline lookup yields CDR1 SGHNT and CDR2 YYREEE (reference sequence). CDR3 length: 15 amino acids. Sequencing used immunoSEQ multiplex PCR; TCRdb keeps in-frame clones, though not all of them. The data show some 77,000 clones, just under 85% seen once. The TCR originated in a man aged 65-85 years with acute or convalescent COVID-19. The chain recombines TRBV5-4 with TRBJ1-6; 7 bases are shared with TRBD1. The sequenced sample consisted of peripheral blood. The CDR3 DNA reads TGTGCCAGCAGTCTGGAGACAGGGTACAATTCACCCCTCCACTTT. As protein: CASSLETGYNSPLHF.